What follows are 14 T cell receptor beta chains derived from one specimen sequenced in a study of shared clonotypes between healthy human individuals. Measured with immunoSEQ multiplex PCR; TCRdb has only the in-frame clones, and not every one. The repertoire has about 580,000 clones, roughly 98% of them found once; the top ten carry 0.3%. The naive CD8 fraction comprised CD45RO-negative cells positively selected for CCR7 and excluded terminally differentiated effector memory CD45RA+ cells. Sequenced material: naive CD8+ T cells sorted from blood. The receptors come from a man younger than 40 in good health.

The chain couples TRBV7-9 to TRBJ2-2; the D is unclear. Germline lookup yields CDR1 SEHNR and CDR2 FQNEAQ (reference sequence). V shed 5 bases and J shed 6 bases, with 13 bases lying between them. The CDR3 is 14 residues long. For the CDR3, the DNA is TGTGCCAGCAGCCCCCCCGCGAGTTCCGGGGAGCTGTTTTTT. Translating gives CASSPPASSGELFF.

The DNA of the CDR3 is TGTGCCAGCAGTTCTCCAGATTACAGGGTATACAATGAGCAGTTCTTC. Translated, it gives CASSSPDYRVYNEQFF. This rearrangement joins TRBV6-5 to TRBJ2-1, with D perhaps TRBD1 (6 bases). The CDR3 is made up of 16 amino acids. The germline gives CDR1 MNHEY, CDR2 SVGAGI. V lost 4 bases and J 4 bases, leaving 17 bases between the germline ends.

This chain connects TRBV4-3 to TRBJ2-2; D call uncertain. Trimming took 0 bases from V and 3 from J, leaving 8 bases between them. The CDR3 is 15 residues long. The V gene's germline CDR1 is LGHNA and CDR2 YSLEER. CDR3 amino acids: CASSQDLIDTGELFF. The CDR3 coding sequence is TGCGCCAGCAGCCAAGACCTTATAGACACCGGGGAGCTGTTTTTT.

The rearrangement joins TRBV27 to TRBJ1-4; D uncertain. The germline V gene encodes CDR1 MNHEY and CDR2 SMNVEV (reference sequence). The CDR3 is 15 amino acids. Trimming pared 5 bases from V and 0 bases from J, leaving 10 bases between. CDR3 region: CASSTRAATNEKLFF. In nucleotides, the CDR3 is TGTGCCAGCAGTACCCGAGCTGCAACTAATGAAAAACTGTTTTTT.

The V call is TRBV7-6, the J call TRBJ2-3, with TRBD2 as a possible D gene (5 bases). V was trimmed by 5 bases and J by 2 bases, leaving 26 bases between them. The CDR3 contains 19 residues. Germline-derived CDR1 and CDR2 are SGHVS and FNYEAQ. The CDR3 loop is CASSNQMWDEGVITDTQYF. The DNA for the CDR3 is TGTGCCAGCAGCAATCAAATGTGGGATGAGGGCGTCATCACAGATACGCAGTATTTT.

This sequence joins TRBV7-8 and TRBJ2-1; 13 nucleotides agree with TRBD2. The CDR3 loop spans 17 amino acids. V lost 5 bases and J lost 8; bases outside the gene matches: 12. Germline lookup yields CDR1 SGHVS and CDR2 FQNEAQ. CDR3: CASSPRGLAGNRDEQFF. DNA for the CDR3: TGTGCCAGCAGCCCAAGGGGACTAGCGGGAAATAGGGATGAGCAGTTCTTC.

The gene calls are TRBV28 and TRBJ2-5; tentatively, D is TRBD1 (6 bases). Trimming stripped 6 bases from V and 2 bases from J, with 13 bases between. Germline V lookup: CDR1 MDHEN, CDR2 SYDVKM. This CDR3 is 14 amino acids long. Here the CDR3 reads CASSTDRWQETQYF. In DNA, the CDR3 is TGTGCCAGCAGCACCGACAGGTGGCAAGAGACCCAGTACTTC.

The chain employs TRBV9 and TRBJ1-1; no clear D. Germline loops: CDR1 SGDLS, CDR2 YYNGEE. V was clipped by 0 bases and J by 0 bases, with 6 bases between them. The CDR3 covers 14 residues. The CDR3 DNA reads as TGTGCCAGCAGCGTAGATCAGCTGAACACTGAAGCTTTCTTT. Protein sequence: CASSVDQLNTEAFF.

This sequence joins TRBV6-5 and TRBJ2-7; the D gene could be TRBD1 or TRBD2 (5 bases each). In germline, CDR1 is MNHEY, CDR2 SVGAGI. The V end lost 5 bases, the J end lost 2 bases, and 13 bases lay between the germline ends. The CDR3 loop spans 14 amino acids. This CDR3 is CASSNPGTTYEQYF. CDR3 DNA sequence: TGTGCCAGCAGTAATCCCGGGACCACCTACGAGCAGTACTTC.

This clone was counted once. CDR3 in amino acids: CASSLDLNEQFF. The CDR3, as DNA: TGTGCCAGCAGCTTAGACTTAAATGAGCAGTTCTTC. V gene TRBV7-9 combines with J gene TRBJ2-1; D ambiguous. Germline CDR1 is SEHNR and CDR2 is FQNEAQ (reference sequence). The CDR3 totals 12 residues. V was trimmed by 1 base and J by 7 bases, leaving 5 bases between them.

To note about this clone: The sample contains more than one DNA sequence encoding this CDR3. The chain couples TRBV19 to TRBJ2-7; D unclear. Germline values: CDR1 LNHDA, CDR2 SQIVND (reference sequence). Trimming removed 5 bases at V and 1 base at J, with 9 bases between. The CDR3 is 13 residues long. CDR3 residues: CASSPGLSYEQYF. The CDR3 region has the DNA TGTGCCAGTAGTCCTGGCCTGTCCTACGAGCAGTACTTC.

V and J are TRBV6-6 and TRBJ2-7, with a possible D match to TRBD2 (5 bases). The CDR3 totals 16 residues. V lost 0 bases and J 2 bases, leaving 14 bases between the germline ends. The germline V gene encodes CDR1 MNHNY and CDR2 SVGAGI (reference sequence). The CDR3 nucleotides read TGTGCCAGCAGTTACTCGCTGGGGTCGGGGACCTACGAGCAGTACTTC. Translated, it gives CASSYSLGSGTYEQYF.

The J gene is TRBJ2-7, the V gene TRBV5-6; 10 bases match TRBD1. From germline, CDR1 is SGHDT and CDR2 YYEEEE. CDR3 length equals 17 residues. The V and J ends lost 0 bases and 4 bases, in that order; junction bases with no gene match: 10. The CDR3 reads CASSLGIPGQGRYEQYF. CDR3 DNA: TGTGCCAGCAGCTTGGGAATTCCGGGACAGGGGAGGTACGAGCAGTACTTC.

The chain is built from TRBV28 and TRBJ2-3, with 15 bases fitting TRBD2. The trim removed 3 bases at V and 4 bases at J, leaving 14 bases unmatched. Germline V CDR1 and CDR2: MDHEN, SYDVKM. This CDR3 has 20 residues. CDR3 sequence reads: CASSLGLAGGTNYWPDTQYF. CDR3 in DNA: TGTGCCAGCAGTTTGGGACTAGCGGGAGGCACAAATTATTGGCCAGATACGCAGTATTTT. Together with reference TRBV28 and TRBJ2-3, the CDR3 gives the full variable domain: DVKVTQSSRYLVKRTGEKVFLECVQDMDHENMFWYRQDPGLGLRLIYFSYDVKMKEKGDIPEGYSVSREKKERFSLILESASTNQTSMYLCASSLGLAGGTNYWPDTQYFGPGTRLTVL.